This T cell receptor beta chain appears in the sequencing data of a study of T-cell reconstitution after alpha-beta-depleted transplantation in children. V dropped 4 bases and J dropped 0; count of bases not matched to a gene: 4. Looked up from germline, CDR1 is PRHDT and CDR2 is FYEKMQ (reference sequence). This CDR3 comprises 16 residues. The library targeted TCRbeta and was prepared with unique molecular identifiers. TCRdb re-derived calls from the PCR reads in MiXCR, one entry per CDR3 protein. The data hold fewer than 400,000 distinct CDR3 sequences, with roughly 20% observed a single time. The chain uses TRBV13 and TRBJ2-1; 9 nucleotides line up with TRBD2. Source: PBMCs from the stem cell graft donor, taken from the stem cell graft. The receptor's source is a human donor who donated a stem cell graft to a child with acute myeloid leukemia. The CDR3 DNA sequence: TGTGCCAGCAGCTGGCGACTAGCGGACTCCTACAATGAGCAGTTCTTC. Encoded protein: CASSWRLADSYNEQFF.